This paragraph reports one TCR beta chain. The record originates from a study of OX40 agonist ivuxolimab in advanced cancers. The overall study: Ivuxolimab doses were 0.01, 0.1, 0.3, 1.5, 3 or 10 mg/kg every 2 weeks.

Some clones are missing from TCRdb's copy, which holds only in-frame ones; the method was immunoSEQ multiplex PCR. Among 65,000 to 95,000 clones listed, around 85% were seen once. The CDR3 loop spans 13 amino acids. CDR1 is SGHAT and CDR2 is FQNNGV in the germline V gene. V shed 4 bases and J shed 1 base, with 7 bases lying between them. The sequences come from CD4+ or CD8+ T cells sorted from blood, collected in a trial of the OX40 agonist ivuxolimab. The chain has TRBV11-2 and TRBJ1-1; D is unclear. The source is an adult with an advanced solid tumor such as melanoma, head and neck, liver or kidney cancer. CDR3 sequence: CASSSNRNTEAFF. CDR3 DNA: TGTGCCAGCAGCTCGAACAGGAACACTGAAGCTTTCTTT.